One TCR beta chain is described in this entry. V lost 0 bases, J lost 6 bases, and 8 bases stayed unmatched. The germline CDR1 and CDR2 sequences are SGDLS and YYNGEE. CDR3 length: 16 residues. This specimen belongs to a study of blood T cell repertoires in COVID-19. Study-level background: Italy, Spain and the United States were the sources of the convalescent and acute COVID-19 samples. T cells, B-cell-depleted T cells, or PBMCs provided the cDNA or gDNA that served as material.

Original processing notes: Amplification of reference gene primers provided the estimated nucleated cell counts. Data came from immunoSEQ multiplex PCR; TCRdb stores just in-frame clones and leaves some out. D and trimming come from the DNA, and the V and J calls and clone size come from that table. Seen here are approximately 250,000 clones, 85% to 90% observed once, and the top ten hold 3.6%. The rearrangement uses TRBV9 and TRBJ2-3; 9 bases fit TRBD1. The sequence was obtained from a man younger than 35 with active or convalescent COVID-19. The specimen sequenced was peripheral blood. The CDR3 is CASSVEPGQGSDTQYF. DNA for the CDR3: TGTGCCAGCAGCGTAGAACCGGGACAGGGCTCTGATACGCAGTATTTT.